This is a list of T cell receptor beta chains from one sample in a study of blood T cell repertoires in COVID-19. Clones were read by immunoSEQ multiplex PCR, and TCRdb kept only the in-frame ones, dropping some. Here the sample spans 120,000 to 150,000 clones, approximately 84% being singletons. Sequencing input: peripheral blood. The source of these receptors is a human donor with acute or convalescent COVID-19. The donor label of this sample is uncertain. CDR3s include the opening cysteine and the closing phenylalanine or tryptophan. A D gene is named only where the DNA matches it firmly. For some rows the clone size is stated as once, few or many, or as a class when expanded; others skip it.

size	D	V	J	DNA	CDR3
once	TRBD1	TRBV5-1	TRBJ2-1	TGCGCCAGCAGCTTAGGGACAGTCTACAATGAGCAGTTCTTC	CASSLGTVYNEQFF
NA	TRBD2	TRBV6-5	TRBJ2-2	TGTGCCAGCAGCCTTAGCGGGACTAACACCGGGGAGCTGTTTTTT	CASSLSGTNTGELFF
NA	NA	TRBV13	TRBJ1-2	TGTGCCAGCAGCTTATGGGGGGACTATGGCTACACCTTC	CASSLWGDYGYTF
once	NA	TRBV30	TRBJ1-2	TGTGCCTGGACCCGACGGGGTTGGGACTATGGCTACACCTTC	CAWTRRGWDYGYTF
NA	NA	TRBV11-3	TRBJ2-7	TGTGCCAGCAGCTTAGGGACAGCCGAGCAGTACTTC	CASSLGTAEQYF
few	NA	TRBV28	TRBJ1-2	TGTGCCAGCAGCCTACAGAGACCGGGCTACACCTTC	CASSLQRPGYTF
NA	NA	TRBV19	TRBJ1-5	TGTGCCAGTAGTATAGATAGTCTTAATAGCAATCAGCCCCAGCATTTT	CASSIDSLNSNQPQHF
NA	NA	TRBV4-3	TRBJ2-6	TGCGCCAGCAGCCAAATCAAGGGGTTGTGGGGGGCCAACGTCCTGACTTTC	CASSQIKGLWGANVLTF
NA	TRBD1	TRBV18	TRBJ2-7	TGTGCCAGCTCAACCGGGACAGGGGCCTTGTACGAGCAGTACTTC	CASSTGTGALYEQYF
NA	NA	TRBV18	TRBJ2-2	TGTGCCAGCTCACCCCAGGGAAACACCGGGGAGCTGTTTTTT	CASSPQGNTGELFF
NA	NA	TRBV5-5	TRBJ2-6	TGTGCCAGCAGCTTGGTGGTGGGCGCCACCGGGGCCAACGTCCTGACTTTC	CASSLVVGATGANVLTF
NA	NA	TRBV7-2	TRBJ2-1	TGTGCCAGCAGCTTGGCAGCGGGCGGATACAATGAGCAGTTCTTC	CASSLAAGGYNEQFF
NA	TRBD1	TRBV18	TRBJ2-7	TGTGCCAGCTCAACGGCCCTCGGGACAGTCGTCGACGAGCAGTACTTC	CASSTALGTVVDEQYF
NA	TRBD2	TRBV29-1	TRBJ2-3	TGCAGCGGTACAGCGGGGGGCACAGATACGCAGTATTTT	CSGTAGGTDTQYF
NA	NA	TRBV28	TRBJ1-1	TGTGCCAGCAGTTTTGGGGGCATTGAAGCTTTCTTT	CASSFGGIEAFF
NA	NA	TRBV6-5	TRBJ2-2	TGTGCCAGCAGGGTCGTTCTAAACACCGGGGAGCTGTTTTTT	CASRVVLNTGELFF
NA	NA	TRBV5-5	TRBJ2-1	TGTGCCAGCAGCTCCCTAGGAGGGGGCGAGGTCAATGAGCAGTTCTTC	CASSSLGGGEVNEQFF
NA	TRBD2	TRBV10-3	TRBJ2-3	TGTGCCATCAGTGCTTCTAGCGGGTTAGACGCAGATACGCAGTATTTT	CAISASSGLDADTQYF
NA	NA	TRBV7-3	TRBJ2-5	TGTGCCAGCAGCCGAGGACAGTCCAAAGAGACCCAGTACTTC	CASSRGQSKETQYF
NA	TRBD2	TRBV2	TRBJ2-5	TGTGCCAGCAGTGAAGGACTAGCTACATTTCAGACCCAGTACTTC	CASSEGLATFQTQYF
NA	NA	TRBV27	TRBJ1-2	TGTGCCGACGAGGGTGGGGGCTACACCTTC	CADEGGGYTF
NA	NA	TRBV30	TRBJ2-4	TGTGCCTGGACGGGAGTGGGAAACATTCAGTACTTC	CAWTGVGNIQYF
NA	TRBD1	TRBV5-4	TRBJ1-6	TGTGCCAGCAGCTTAGGGGGCTCAGCAAATTCACCCCTCCACTTT	CASSLGGSANSPLHF
NA	TRBD2	TRBV9	TRBJ2-3	TGTGCCAGCAGCGTATGGTTAGCGGGGGGGCAGGGAGATACGCAGTATTTT	CASSVWLAGGQGDTQYF
NA	NA	TRBV9	TRBJ2-3	TGTGCCAGCAGCCCCTTCAGCGGAAGCACAGATACGCAGTATTTT	CASSPFSGSTDTQYF
NA	NA	TRBV19	TRBJ1-1	TGTGCCAGTAGTTACGACCTACAATTAGGAGGGGCAGTGACGAACACTGAAGCTTTCTTT	CASSYDLQLGGAVTNTEAFF
NA	NA	TRBV6-5	TRBJ1-5	TGTGCCAGCAGAAAAAACAGGGGCAATCAGCCCCAGCATTTT	CASRKNRGNQPQHF
NA	NA	TRBV27	TRBJ2-6	TGTGCCAGCAGTTTAAAAGTTCTCTTGGCGGGCTCTGGGGCCAACGTCCTGACTTTC	CASSLKVLLAGSGANVLTF
NA	TRBD1	TRBV5-4	TRBJ1-3	TGTGCCAGCAGCTTTACAGGGGGAGGGCGAAACACCATATATTTT	CASSFTGGGRNTIYF
NA	NA	TRBV19	TRBJ1-5	TGTGCCAGTAGTATGGAGAGCGGGCAGCCCCAGCATTTT	CASSMESGQPQHF
NA	TRBD1	TRBV28	TRBJ1-1	TGTGCCAGCAAGCTAGTGGTGACAGGGGAGTGGACTGAAGCTTTCTTT	CASKLVVTGEWTEAFF
NA	NA	TRBV7-2	TRBJ1-4	TGTGCCAGCAGCTTCGGGGCAACTAATGAAAAACTGTTTTTT	CASSFGATNEKLFF
NA	TRBD1	TRBV29-1	TRBJ1-2	TGCAGCGTTGAAGACTACAACAGGGGCTTCTATGGCTACACCTTC	CSVEDYNRGFYGYTF
NA	TRBD2	TRBV7-3	TRBJ2-1	TGTGCCAGCAGTCGTCAGACTAGCGGGTCCTACAATGAGCAGTTCTTC	CASSRQTSGSYNEQFF
NA	TRBD2	TRBV9	TRBJ2-3	TGTGCCCCCTACGAGAGCGGGGGCGATAGCACAGATACGCAGTATTTT	CAPYESGGDSTDTQYF
few	NA	TRBV2	TRBJ2-5	TGTGCCAGCCTTCGGGCTAGCGTACAAGAGACCCAGTACTTC	CASLRASVQETQYF
NA	NA	TRBV10-3	TRBJ1-5	TGTGCCATCAGTGATGTGAGTCGGGGGGCGAATCAGCCCCAGCATTTT	CAISDVSRGANQPQHF
NA	NA	TRBV5-8	TRBJ2-3	TGTGCCAGCAGCTACAGTGGGCCGACAGATACGCAGTATTTT	CASSYSGPTDTQYF
once	TRBD1	TRBV3-1/TRBV3-2	TRBJ2-7	TGTGCCAGCAGCCGGGTTCGGTCGCGACAGGGGGGTTCCTACGAGCAGTACTTC	CASSRVRSRQGGSYEQYF
NA	NA	TRBV5-6	TRBJ2-2	TGTGCCAGCAGCCCGGTCCTGAGTGACGGGGAGCTGTTTTTT	CASSPVLSDGELFF